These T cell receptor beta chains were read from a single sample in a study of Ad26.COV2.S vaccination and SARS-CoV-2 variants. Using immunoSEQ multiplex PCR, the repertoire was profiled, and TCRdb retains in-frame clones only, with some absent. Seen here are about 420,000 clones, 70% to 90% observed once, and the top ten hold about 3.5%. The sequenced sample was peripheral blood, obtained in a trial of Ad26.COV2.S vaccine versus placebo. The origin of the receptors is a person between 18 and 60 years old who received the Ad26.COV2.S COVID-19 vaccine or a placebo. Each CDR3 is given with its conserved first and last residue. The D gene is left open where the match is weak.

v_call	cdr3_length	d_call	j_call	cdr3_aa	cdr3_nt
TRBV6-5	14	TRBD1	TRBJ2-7	CASRDRGYTYEQYF	TGTGCCAGCAGAGACAGGGGCTATACCTACGAGCAGTACTTC
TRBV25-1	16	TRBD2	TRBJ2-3	CASSNQRGDSTDTQYF	TGTGCCAGCAGTAACCAGCGGGGGGACTCGACAGATACGCAGTATTTT
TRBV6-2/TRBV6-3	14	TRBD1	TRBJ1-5	CASSRQGMDQPQHF	TGTGCCAGCAGCCGACAGGGGATGGATCAGCCCCAGCATTTT
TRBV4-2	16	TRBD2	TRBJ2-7	CASSPSRTSGPGEQYF	TGTGCCAGCAGCCCTTCCCGGACTAGCGGGCCAGGCGAGCAGTACTTC
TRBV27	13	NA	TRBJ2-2	CASSLERFGELFF	TGTGCCAGCAGTTTAGAACGGTTTGGGGAGCTGTTTTTT
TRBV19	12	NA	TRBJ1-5	CASSESNQPQHF	TGTGCCAGTAGCGAGAGCAATCAGCCCCAGCATTTT
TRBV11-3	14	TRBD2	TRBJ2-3	CASSLGGGSDTQYF	TGTGCCAGCAGCTTAGGGGGGGGTTCAGATACGCAGTATTTT
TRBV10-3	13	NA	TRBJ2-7	CAISLLGTYEQYF	TGTGCCATCAGTTTGCTAGGTACCTACGAGCAGTACTTC
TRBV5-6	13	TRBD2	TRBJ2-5	CASTNWGGETQYF	TGTGCCAGCACAAATTGGGGAGGGGAGACCCAGTACTTC
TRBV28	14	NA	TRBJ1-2	CASSSPAGNYGYTF	TGTGCCAGCAGTTCACCGGCAGGGAACTATGGCTACACCTTC
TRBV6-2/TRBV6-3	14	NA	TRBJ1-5	CASSYSTANQPQHF	TGTGCCAGCAGTTACTCGACAGCTAATCAGCCCCAGCATTTT
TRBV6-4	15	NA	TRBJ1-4	CASTLTGAKNEKLFF	TGTGCCAGCACCCTAACAGGAGCGAAAAATGAAAAACTGTTTTTT
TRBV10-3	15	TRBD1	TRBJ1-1	CAISEPGQGDTEAFF	TGTGCCATCAGTGAGCCGGGACAGGGTGACACTGAAGCTTTCTTT
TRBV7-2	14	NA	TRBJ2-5	CASSYYSELETQYF	TGTGCCAGCAGCTACTACTCCGAATTAGAGACCCAGTACTTC
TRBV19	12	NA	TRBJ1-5	CATDGGYQPQHF	TGTGCCACCGACGGGGGATATCAGCCCCAGCATTTT
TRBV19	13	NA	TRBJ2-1	CASSSLSYNEQFF	TGTGCCAGTAGTAGTCTCTCCTACAATGAGCAGTTCTTC
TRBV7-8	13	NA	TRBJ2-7	CASSLGGANEQYF	TGTGCCAGCAGCTTAGGGGGGGCCAACGAGCAGTACTTC
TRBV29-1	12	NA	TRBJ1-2	CSVGRGANGYTF	TGCAGCGTTGGTCGGGGGGCAAATGGCTACACCTTC
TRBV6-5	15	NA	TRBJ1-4	CASRPQGATNEKLFF	TGTGCCAGCAGGCCCCAGGGTGCAACTAATGAAAAACTGTTTTTT
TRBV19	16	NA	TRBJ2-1	CASSISQGRSYNEQFF	TGTGCCAGTAGTATATCACAGGGGAGGTCCTACAATGAGCAGTTCTTC
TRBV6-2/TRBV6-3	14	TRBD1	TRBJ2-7	CASSYSGTGGEQYF	TGTGCCAGCAGTTACTCGGGGACAGGGGGCGAGCAGTACTTC
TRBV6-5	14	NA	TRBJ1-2	CASSSIDGIWGYTF	TGTGCCAGCAGTTCCATCGACGGGATATGGGGCTACACCTTC